A single sample is the source of the 24 T cell receptor beta chains below, sequenced in a study of T cells after yellow fever vaccination. MiXCR, run by TCRdb on the 5' RACE reads, gives a single entry per CDR3 protein. The sample carries some 320,000 distinct CDR3 sequences, around a tenth recorded once. This sample comprised CD4+ T cells sorted from PBMCs, obtained 45 days after the yellow fever booster vaccination. The receptors originated from a man between 18 and 35 years old who received the YFV17D yellow fever vaccine.

This clonotype was counted between two and nine times. The chain combines TRBV6-6 with TRBJ2-2; no clear D gene. From germline, CDR1 is MNHNY and CDR2 SVGAGI (reference sequence). Trimming took 4 bases from V and 6 from J, leaving 9 bases between them. This CDR3 is built from 13 residues. The CDR3 DNA reads as TGTGCCAGCAGTTTCCCATCCTCCGGGGAGCTGTTTTTT. Encoded protein: CASSFPSSGELFF.

This clonotype was observed a handful of times. This chain links TRBV7-9 with TRBJ1-1, with 7 bases matching TRBD1. Trimming at V came to 2 bases and at J to 6 bases, leaving 21 bases not matched to a gene. Germline V lookup: CDR1 SEHNR, CDR2 FQNEAQ (reference sequence). The length of the CDR3 is 19 residues. Written as DNA, the CDR3 is TGTGCCAGCAGCTTACCCTTAGGGAGACAGGGCCGCAAATCTTCTGAAGCTTTCTTT. Its protein is CASSLPLGRQGRKSSEAFF. Supplemented by reference TRBV7-9 and TRBJ1-1, the full variable domain reads DTGVSQNPRHKITKRGQNVTFRCDPISEHNRLYWYRQTLGQGPEFLTYFQNEAQLEKSRLLSDRFSAERPKGSFSTLEIQRTEQGDSAMYLCASSLPLGRQGRKSSEAFFGQGTRLTVV.

J is TRBJ1-2 and V is TRBV5-1; TRBD1 agrees at 7 bases. V gave up 0 bases and J gave up 7 bases; unmatched junction bases: 6. Germline-derived CDR1 and CDR2 are SGHRS and YFSETQ. The CDR3 extends over 14 amino acids. CDR3 in DNA: TGCGCCAGCAGCTTGGGACAGGGCGTTTTTGGCTACACCTTC. As protein: CASSLGQGVFGYTF.

The chain combines TRBV5-1 with TRBJ2-7, with a tentative D call TRBD1 (5 bases). The V gene's germline CDR1 is SGHRS and CDR2 YFSETQ. V was pared by 0 bases and J by 9 bases, with 13 bases between. The CDR3 runs 13 residues. CDR3 loop: CASSLGQGAGQYF. The CDR3 DNA is TGCGCCAGCAGCTTGGGGCAGGGTGCTGGGCAGTACTTC.

DNA for the CDR3: TGCGCCAGCAGTCGTGGGGGCCAAAGCACAGATACGCAGTATTTT. Protein product: CASSRGGQSTDTQYF. The rearrangement joins TRBV5-1 to TRBJ2-3; maybe TRBD1 (6 bases). With 5 bases removed from V and 0 bases from J, the gap between germline ends came to 13 bases. Germline CDR1 and CDR2: SGHRS and YFSETQ. This CDR3 spans 15 amino acids.

This clonotype was detected once. The rearrangement joins TRBV5-5 to TRBJ1-6, with a weak D call TRBD1 (5 bases). Germline V gives CDR1 SGHKS, CDR2 YYEKEE (reference sequence). The V and J ends lost 2 bases and 10 bases respectively, with 13 bases between them. The length of the CDR3 is 14 residues. CDR3 in amino acids: CASSLGVLWSPLHF. CDR3 DNA: TGTGCCAGCAGCTTAGGGGTCCTTTGGTCACCCCTCCACTTT. Full variable domain (rest looked up from reference TRBV5-5 and TRBJ1-6): DAGVTQSPTHLIKTRGQQVTLRCSPISGHKSVSWYQQVLGQGPQFIFQYYEKEERGRGNFPDRFSARQFPNYSSELNVNALLLGDSALYLCASSLGVLWSPLHFGNGTRLTVT.

This clonotype was observed a few times. The CDR3 loop is CAIGGCNQPQHF. CDR3 DNA sequence: TGTGCCATTGGCGGGTGTAATCAGCCCCAGCATTTT. This chain uses TRBV5-6 with TRBJ1-5; D not certain. Germline-derived CDR1 and CDR2 are SGHDT and YYEEEE. This CDR3 is built from 12 residues. The V gene lost 9 bases and the J gene lost 4 bases, with 11 bases spanning the gap.

The chain carries TRBV19 and TRBJ2-5, with D maybe TRBD2 (6 bases). Trimming pared 5 bases from V and 0 bases from J, leaving 16 bases between. The germline V gene has CDR1 LNHDA and CDR2 SQIVND (reference sequence). This CDR3 has 16 residues. DNA of the CDR3: TGTGCCAGTAGTTCGCGCACGGGAGCCCACCAAGAGACCCAGTACTTC. It is translated as CASSSRTGAHQETQYF.

This clonotype showed up just a few times. V usage is TRBV4-1 and J usage is TRBJ1-2, with D uncertain. Trimming cost V 0 bases and J 3 bases, with 11 bases left between them. The CDR3 is made up of 15 amino acids. The germline V gene has CDR1 MGHRA and CDR2 YSYEKL. The CDR3 DNA sequence: TGCGCCAGCAGCCAAGATCGCGCAGTTCACTATGGCTACACCTTC. This codes for CASSQDRAVHYGYTF.

This clonotype appeared a few times. The chain recombines TRBV6-1 with TRBJ2-3; D perhaps matches TRBD1 (7 bases). The V end lost 3 bases, the J end lost 0 bases, and 19 bases lay between the germline ends. This CDR3 contains 18 residues. The V gene's germline CDR1 is MNHNS and CDR2 SASEGT. The CDR3 coding sequence is TGTGCCAGCAGTGAGCATAGTGGAGGGGGCCTAAGCACAGATACGCAGTATTTT. Translating gives CASSEHSGGGLSTDTQYF.

The rearrangement uses TRBV4-2 and TRBJ2-2; 8 bases are a match to TRBD2. This CDR3 is built from 16 residues. The germline gives CDR1 LGHNA, CDR2 YNFKEQ. V dropped 3 bases and J dropped 2; count of bases not matched to a gene: 5. CDR3 sequence (DNA): TGTGCCAGCAGCCACCCAGCGGGGGCCAACACCGGGGAGCTGTTTTTT. This translates into CASSHPAGANTGELFF.

DNA of the CDR3: TGTGCCAGCAGCCGTTATAGCGGGGGGATTTTGCAGACCCAGTACTTC. This translates into CASSRYSGGILQTQYF. The chain joins TRBV7-2 to TRBJ2-5; TRBD2 agrees at 10 bases. CDR1 and CDR2 from the germline V gene are SGHTA and FQGNSA. This CDR3 is 16 amino acids long. J was trimmed by 6 bases and V by 5 bases; bases with no gene match: 12.

This clonotype was observed many times. The chain employs TRBV6-1 and TRBJ1-5; TRBD1 aligns across 9 bases. Looked up from germline, CDR1 is MNHNS and CDR2 is SASEGT. Losses at the gene ends were 6 bases for V and 0 bases for J; bases not matched to a gene: 3. The CDR3 totals 15 residues. The CDR3 nucleotides read TGTGCCAGCAGCGACAGGGGGGCTAGCAATCAGCCCCAGCATTTT. It codes for CASSDRGASNQPQHF.

This chain links TRBV6-2 or TRBV6-3 with TRBJ2-4, with TRBD2 identical over 13 bases. Per the germline V gene, CDR1 is MNHEY and CDR2 is SVGEGT. J gave up 8 bases and V 6 bases, and 19 bases lay outside the gene matches. The length of the CDR3 is 19 residues. CDR3 coding DNA: TGTGCCAGCAGGTCCTTCTCGAGGACTAGCGGGGGCCGAGGGGACATTCAGTACTTC. It specifies CASRSFSRTSGGRGDIQYF.

V is TRBV5-1 and J is TRBJ1-6; 11 bases align to TRBD1. V shed 0 bases, J shed 7 bases, and the junction held 3 bases outside the gene matches. The CDR3 runs to 16 residues. The germline CDR1 and CDR2 sequences are SGHRS and YFSETQ. The CDR3 region has the DNA TGCGCCAGCAGCTTGGCCGGGACAGGGGGGAATTCACCCCTCCACTTT. The encoded protein is CASSLAGTGGNSPLHF.

The chain combines TRBV7-6 with TRBJ1-1, with D uncertain. Germline V lookup: CDR1 SGHVS, CDR2 FNYEAQ. V gave up 0 bases and J gave up 6 bases, with 11 bases separating them. This CDR3 has 14 residues. This CDR3 is CASSLAYNGAEAFF. DNA of the CDR3: TGTGCCAGCAGCTTAGCGTATAACGGGGCTGAAGCTTTCTTT.

Only a few counts were recorded for this clonotype. CDR3 sequence reads: CSARVAGTTYTGELFF. The CDR3 DNA reads as TGCAGTGCTAGAGTTGCCGGGACAACCTACACCGGGGAGCTGTTTTTT. The rearrangement joins TRBV20-1 to TRBJ2-2, with TRBD1 as a possible D gene (6 bases). Germline CDR1 DFQATT, CDR2 SNEGSKA (reference sequence). With 1 base removed from V and 3 bases from J, the gap between germline ends came to 15 bases. There are 16 residues in the CDR3.

The genes are TRBV29-1 and TRBJ1-1, with D hard to call. Deletions cut 4 bases from V and 1 base from J, with 13 bases between. CDR3 length: 14 amino acids. Germline V CDR1 and CDR2: SQVTM, ANQGSEA. CDR3 sequence reads: CSVVREGANTEAFF. The CDR3 DNA follows: TGCAGCGTTGTACGTGAGGGCGCGAACACTGAAGCTTTCTTT.

This clonotype was seen at least ten times. The gene calls are TRBV15 and TRBJ2-3, with 7 bases fitting TRBD2. The CDR3 consists of 16 residues. J lost 6 bases, V lost 2 bases, and 11 bases had no gene match. Germline CDR1 reads LNHNV; CDR2 reads YYDKDF (reference sequence). The CDR3, as DNA: TGTGCCACCAGCAGACCCCCCGGCGGGGGTTCGGATACGCAGTATTTT. Translating it yields CATSRPPGGGSDTQYF.

This clonotype was recorded a few times. The genes are TRBV29-1 and TRBJ2-2; 7 bases align to TRBD1. V gave up 4 bases and J gave up 4 bases; unmatched junction bases: 9. Germline V CDR1 and CDR2: SQVTM, ANQGSEA. This CDR3 has 15 amino acids. The CDR3 nucleotides read TGCAGCGTTGCCCGCTGGACAGGCGGCACCGGGGAGCTGTTTTTT. It specifies CSVARWTGGTGELFF.

This clonotype occurred a few times. This chain uses TRBV20-1 with TRBJ2-1, with 10 nucleotides matching TRBD1. Germline CDR1 DFQATT, CDR2 SNEGSKA (reference sequence). The ends lost 2 bases at V and 7 bases at J; junction bases unmatched: 5. This CDR3 region has 14 residues. The CDR3 region has the DNA TGCAGTGCTAGACAAGGACAGGGGGAAAATGAGCAGTTCTTC. Residues: CSARQGQGENEQFF.

This clonotype was picked up a small number of times. This chain joins TRBV20-1 and TRBJ1-5; D unclear. Germline-derived CDR1 and CDR2 are DFQATT and SNEGSKA (reference sequence). The V end was cut by 5 bases, the J end by 6 bases, with 14 bases between. The CDR3 is 13 residues long. The CDR3 bases are TGCAGTGCTCTGGAGGGAATGAGTCAGCCCCAGCATTTT. Amino acids: CSALEGMSQPQHF.

Ten or more counts support this clonotype. The chain uses TRBV5-6 and TRBJ1-6, with a tentative D call TRBD1 (5 bases). Germline loops: CDR1 SGHDT, CDR2 YYEEEE. V lost 2 bases to trimming and J lost 13 bases, with 16 bases between them. The CDR3 has 14 amino acids. In DNA form, the CDR3 reads TGTGCCAGCAGCTTAGGGACGGATCCGGGTCCCCTCCACTTT. Its protein is CASSLGTDPGPLHF.

The rearrangement joins TRBV2 to TRBJ1-5; 7 bases match TRBD1. Germline V gene data show CDR1 as SNHLY and CDR2 as FYNNEI. CDR3 length: 16 residues. V gave up 5 bases and J gave up 4 bases; unmatched junction bases: 11. The CDR3 is CASSLQNRGPNQPQHF. CDR3 bases: TGTGCCAGCAGTCTTCAGAACAGGGGCCCGAATCAGCCCCAGCATTTT.